Below are 17 T cell receptor beta chains sequenced from a single sample in a study of identical twins. TCRdb itself ran the 5' RACE reads through MiXCR, one entry per CDR3 protein. This sample has roughly 750,000 distinct CDR3 sequences, with approximately 22% found just once. This sample also belongs to another study, concerning T cells expressing NK-cell markers.

Sequenced material: PBMCs. The source is a woman under 30 in good health.

The rearrangement joins TRBV15 to TRBJ1-1; D is ambiguous. The germline CDR1 and CDR2 sequences are LNHNV and YYDKDF (reference sequence). This CDR3 has 14 residues. V lost 4 bases to trimming and J lost 1 base, with 10 bases between them. Here the CDR3 DNA reads TGTGCCACCAGCAATCGTGACCGGAACACTGAAGCTTTCTTT. Its translation is CATSNRDRNTEAFF.

This clonotype occurred a few times. The chain recombines TRBV20-1 with TRBJ2-7; 8 positions agree with TRBD2. Losses at the gene ends were 3 bases for V and 6 bases for J; bases not matched to a gene: 13. This CDR3 spans 15 amino acids. Germline CDR1 is DFQATT and CDR2 is SNEGSKA (reference sequence). The CDR3 DNA sequence: TGCAGTGCTAGCCCAGCGGGAGCCATTCCCGTCGAGCAGTACTTC. Translation gives CSASPAGAIPVEQYF.

The chain recombines TRBV18 with TRBJ2-7; D is tentatively TRBD1 or TRBD2 (5 bases each). Germline V gives CDR1 KGHSH, CDR2 LQKENI. V was shortened by 6 bases and J by 0 bases, with 15 bases between the two germline ends. The CDR3 extends over 15 amino acids. CDR3 sequence: CASSKGRGDSYEQYF. DNA of the CDR3: TGTGCCAGCTCTAAAGGGAGAGGGGACTCCTACGAGCAGTACTTC.

This clonotype was seen repeatedly, ten times or more. The chain is built from TRBV5-1 and TRBJ2-1; 10 positions agree with TRBD2. Germline-derived CDR1 and CDR2 are SGHRS and YFSETQ. Germline trimming cut 2 bases from V and 7 bases from J; bases unmatched to any gene: 12. The CDR3 totals 17 residues. The CDR3 here is CASSLRSSGGEKNEQFF. The CDR3 DNA follows: TGCGCCAGCAGCTTAAGATCCAGCGGGGGGGAAAAAAATGAGCAGTTCTTC. Variable domain in full (rest from reference TRBV5-1 and TRBJ2-1): KAGVTQTPRYLIKTRGQQVTLSCSPISGHRSVSWYQQTPGQGLQFLFEYFSETQRNKGNFPGRFSGRQFSNSRSEMNVSTLELGDSALYLCASSLRSSGGEKNEQFFGPGTRLTVL.

This clonotype was seen only a few times. The V and J genes are TRBV9 and TRBJ1-2, with D possibly TRBD1 on 5 matching bases. V was trimmed by 8 bases and J by 4 bases, leaving 6 bases between them. The CDR3 totals 10 residues. Germline V gene lookup returns CDR1 SGDLS and CDR2 YYNGEE. The CDR3 bases are TGTGCCAGTGGGGGCTATGGCTACACCTTC. It yields the protein CASGGYGYTF.

This clonotype was seen repeatedly, ten times or more. The V call is TRBV20-1, the J call TRBJ2-1, with 14 bases fitting TRBD2. Germline assignment: CDR1 DFQATT and CDR2 SNEGSKA (reference sequence). Germline trimming cut 6 bases from V and 9 bases from J; bases unmatched to any gene: 4. The CDR3 sequence is 13 residues long. CDR3 sequence: CSARLAGGGEQFF. In DNA, the CDR3 is TGCAGTGCAAGACTAGCGGGAGGGGGTGAGCAGTTCTTC.

CDR3 DNA sequence: TGTGCCTGGAGCGGGGGAGTCTCCTACAATGAGCAGTTCTTC. Its translation: CAWSGGVSYNEQFF. The chain couples TRBV30 to TRBJ2-1; D may be TRBD2 (6 bases). Per the germline V gene, CDR1 is GTSNPN and CDR2 is SVGIG (reference sequence). The CDR3 covers 14 residues. Trimming left V 3 bases short and J 0 bases short, with 9 bases between.

This clonotype was observed many times. J is TRBJ1-1 and V is TRBV5-1, with TRBD1 matching 8 bases. With 4 bases clipped from V and 7 bases from J, the junction kept 3 bases outside the gene matches. The CDR3 spans 12 residues. Germline values: CDR1 SGHRS, CDR2 YFSETQ. Here the CDR3 reads CASSPGQGEAFF. In DNA, the CDR3 is TGCGCCAGCAGCCCTGGACAGGGTGAAGCTTTCTTT.

This clonotype was picked up many times. This chain uses TRBV9 with TRBJ2-2, with D unclear. Germline V gene lookup returns CDR1 SGDLS and CDR2 YYNGEE. The CDR3 is 13 amino acids. Trimming removed 3 bases at V and 1 base at J, with 4 bases between. The CDR3 bases are TGTGCCAGCAGCGCAAAGAACACCGGGGAGCTGTTTTTT. This codes for CASSAKNTGELFF.

The chain joins TRBV10-3 to TRBJ2-2; 7 nucleotides align to TRBD2. This CDR3 comprises 14 residues. Germline V CDR1 and CDR2: ENHRY, SYGVKD. J lost 0 bases, V lost 11 bases, and 6 bases had no gene match. This CDR3 reads CAAGGTTNTGELFF. The CDR3 coding sequence is TGTGCCGCCGGGGGGACTACGAACACCGGGGAGCTGTTTTTT.

At least ten counts were recorded for this clonotype. V and J are TRBV7-3 and TRBJ2-4, with D unresolved. V was clipped by 3 bases and J by 6 bases, with 9 bases between them. This CDR3 spans 13 amino acids. Germline assignment: CDR1 SGHTA and CDR2 FQGTGA. CDR3 residues: CASSFYNSNIQYF. The CDR3 coding sequence is TGTGCCAGCAGCTTTTACAACTCAAACATTCAGTACTTC.

This clonotype was seen more than once but under ten times. V and J are TRBV10-3 and TRBJ2-5; 12 nucleotides line up with TRBD2. The CDR3 is 15 residues long. Germline V lookup: CDR1 ENHRY, CDR2 SYGVKD. The V segment lost 11 bases and the J segment 2 bases; nucleotides outside the gene matches: 9. The CDR3 DNA reads TGTGCCGCTTCCGGGACTAGCGGGTATCAAGAGACCCAGTACTTC. Translation gives CAASGTSGYQETQYF.

This clonotype was recorded only once. The chain combines TRBV7-9 with TRBJ2-3, with TRBD2 identical over 13 bases. This CDR3 has 15 residues. The ends lost 5 bases at V and 7 bases at J; junction bases unmatched: 6. Germline CDR1 is SEHNR and CDR2 is FQNEAQ (reference sequence). For the CDR3, the DNA is TGTGCCAGCAGCCCGCCGGGACTAGCGGGATATACGCAGTATTTT. Protein sequence: CASSPPGLAGYTQYF. Full variable domain (outside the CDR3, taken from reference TRBV7-9 and TRBJ2-3): DTGVSQNPRHKITKRGQNVTFRCDPISEHNRLYWYRQTLGQGPEFLTYFQNEAQLEKSRLLSDRFSAERPKGSFSTLEIQRTEQGDSAMYLCASSPPGLAGYTQYFGPGTRLTVL.

This clonotype was counted between two and nine times. The V and J genes are TRBV7-2 and TRBJ2-7; perhaps TRBD1 as D (6 bases). Trimming shortened V by 4 bases and J by 7 bases, and 17 bases separated the two germline ends. This CDR3 has 14 residues. Germline V gives CDR1 SGHTA, CDR2 FQGNSA. The CDR3 region is CASSSPLNTGEQYF. CDR3 in DNA: TGTGCCAGCAGCTCGCCCCTAAACACAGGGGAGCAGTACTTC. Full variable domain (missing parts from reference TRBV7-2 and TRBJ2-7): GAGVSQSPSNKVTEKGKDVELRCDPISGHTALYWYRQSLGQGLEFLIYFQGNSAPDKSGLPSDRFSAERTGGSVSTLTIQRTQQEDSAVYLCASSSPLNTGEQYFGPGTRLTVT.

This clonotype showed up just a few times. The chain is built from TRBV19 and TRBJ2-7, with TRBD2 identical over 10 bases. CDR1 and CDR2 (germline): LNHDA, SQIVND (reference sequence). The CDR3 is 18 amino acids. V lost 6 bases, J lost 2 bases, and 16 bases stayed unmatched. The CDR3 bases are TGTGCCAGTAGAGCCTGGTCTAGCGGGGGATCCTCGGCCTACGAGCAGTACTTC. As protein: CASRAWSSGGSSAYEQYF. The complete variable domain, with remaining parts taken from reference TRBV19 and TRBJ2-7, reads DGGITQSPKYLFRKEGQNVTLSCEQNLNHDAMYWYRQDPGQGLRLIYYSQIVNDFQKGDIAEGYSVSREKKESFPLTVTSAQKNPTAFYLCASRAWSSGGSSAYEQYFGPGTRLTVT.

This clonotype was seen many times. This chain uses TRBV20-1 with TRBJ2-5; D is perhaps TRBD2 (6 bases). Germline V gene lookup returns CDR1 DFQATT and CDR2 SNEGSKA (reference sequence). The CDR3 length is 14 residues. The V end was cut by 5 bases, the J end by 2 bases, with 15 bases between. The CDR3 loop is CSAGGVAGQETQYF. CDR3 nucleotide sequence: TGCAGTGCTGGCGGGGTAGCTGGACAAGAGACCCAGTACTTC.

The chain has TRBV6-2 or TRBV6-3 and TRBJ1-1, with 7 bases fitting TRBD1. The ends lost 2 bases at V and 5 bases at J; junction bases unmatched: 8. The CDR3 covers 15 residues. CDR1 is MNHEY and CDR2 is SVGEGT in the germline V gene. CDR3 DNA: TGTGCCAGCAGTTACGTATACAGGGGAGGGACTGAAGCTTTCTTT. This translates into CASSYVYRGGTEAFF.